The sequence of this T cell receptor beta chain was determined in a study of cytomegalovirus exposure and HLA in healthy donors. About the research overall: In terms of ancestry, the Caucasian-associated cluster contained about 80% of the roughly 400 genotyped donors.

Worth noting for this clone: Antigen specificity is unknown.

The study ran its PCR with 60 Vbeta and 13 Jbeta primers. Sequencing was performed with immunoSEQ multiplex PCR; in TCRdb, only in-frame clones are kept and a portion is missing. The data show 180,000 or so clones, with approximately 78% seen just once and about 0.77% held by the top ten. Study-level results: TCR association rates varied by HLA locus in a later analysis, with DRB1 highest and HLA-C lowest. A later analysis reportedly found that, within productive TCRs, an Asian-associated ancestry cluster had fewer N-insertions than the mean observed across the roughly 630 donors.

The sequence was obtained from a woman under 30 in good health and CMV-seronegative. Sample: PBMCs.

CDR3 DNA: TGCGCCAGCAGCTTGCTGGGGCGCGAGCAGTACTTC. This translates into CASSLLGREQYF. This chain links TRBV5-1 with TRBJ2-7, with D possibly matching TRBD1 (5 bases). This CDR3 is built from 12 residues. CDR1 and CDR2 (germline): SGHRS, YFSETQ. The V gene lost 1 base and the J gene lost 6 bases, with 8 bases spanning the gap.